This TCR beta chain was profiled in a study of naive and memory T cell subsets. The beta constant-region primer was an equimolar mix of two oligonucleotides covering TRBC1 and TRBC2. Four rounds of PCR amplified the ligated cDNA using nested alpha and beta constant-region primers plus SP2. MiXCR, run by TCRdb on the UMI-ligation and nested PCR reads, gives a single entry per CDR3 protein. The sample yields around 140,000 distinct CDR3 sequences, about 20% seen once. Regarding this clonotype: Its antigen is not identified. One junction end disagrees with the germline gene, perhaps due to a read error.

The V gene's germline CDR1 is LNHDA and CDR2 SQIVND (reference sequence). The CDR3 spans 15 residues. Findings of the study overall: Especially in CD8 cells, naive repertoires contained a few larger clonotypes, possibly CD45RA-re-expressing memory cells.

This receptor was identified in a human donor in good health. V is TRBV19 and J is TRBJ2-1; the match to TRBD2 covers 12 bases. Input material: naive CD8+ T cells from blood. The CDR3 region is CASTIGLAGPNEQFF. In DNA, the CDR3 is TGTGCCAGTACTATAGGACTAGCGGGACCCAATGAGCAGTTCTTC.